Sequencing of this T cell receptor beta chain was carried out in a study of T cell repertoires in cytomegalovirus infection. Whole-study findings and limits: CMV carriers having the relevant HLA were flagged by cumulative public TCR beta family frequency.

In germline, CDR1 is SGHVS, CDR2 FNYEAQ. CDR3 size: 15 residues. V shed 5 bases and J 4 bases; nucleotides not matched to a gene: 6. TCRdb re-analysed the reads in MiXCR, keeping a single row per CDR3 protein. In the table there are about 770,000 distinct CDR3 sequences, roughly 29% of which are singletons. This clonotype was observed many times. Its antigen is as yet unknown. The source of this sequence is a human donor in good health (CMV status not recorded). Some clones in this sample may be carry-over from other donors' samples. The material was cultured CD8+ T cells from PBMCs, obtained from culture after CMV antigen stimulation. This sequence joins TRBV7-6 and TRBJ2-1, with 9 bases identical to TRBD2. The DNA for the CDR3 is TGTGCCAGCAGCCCCGCGGGGGGGCAGTACAATGAGCAGTTCTTC. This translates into CASSPAGGQYNEQFF.